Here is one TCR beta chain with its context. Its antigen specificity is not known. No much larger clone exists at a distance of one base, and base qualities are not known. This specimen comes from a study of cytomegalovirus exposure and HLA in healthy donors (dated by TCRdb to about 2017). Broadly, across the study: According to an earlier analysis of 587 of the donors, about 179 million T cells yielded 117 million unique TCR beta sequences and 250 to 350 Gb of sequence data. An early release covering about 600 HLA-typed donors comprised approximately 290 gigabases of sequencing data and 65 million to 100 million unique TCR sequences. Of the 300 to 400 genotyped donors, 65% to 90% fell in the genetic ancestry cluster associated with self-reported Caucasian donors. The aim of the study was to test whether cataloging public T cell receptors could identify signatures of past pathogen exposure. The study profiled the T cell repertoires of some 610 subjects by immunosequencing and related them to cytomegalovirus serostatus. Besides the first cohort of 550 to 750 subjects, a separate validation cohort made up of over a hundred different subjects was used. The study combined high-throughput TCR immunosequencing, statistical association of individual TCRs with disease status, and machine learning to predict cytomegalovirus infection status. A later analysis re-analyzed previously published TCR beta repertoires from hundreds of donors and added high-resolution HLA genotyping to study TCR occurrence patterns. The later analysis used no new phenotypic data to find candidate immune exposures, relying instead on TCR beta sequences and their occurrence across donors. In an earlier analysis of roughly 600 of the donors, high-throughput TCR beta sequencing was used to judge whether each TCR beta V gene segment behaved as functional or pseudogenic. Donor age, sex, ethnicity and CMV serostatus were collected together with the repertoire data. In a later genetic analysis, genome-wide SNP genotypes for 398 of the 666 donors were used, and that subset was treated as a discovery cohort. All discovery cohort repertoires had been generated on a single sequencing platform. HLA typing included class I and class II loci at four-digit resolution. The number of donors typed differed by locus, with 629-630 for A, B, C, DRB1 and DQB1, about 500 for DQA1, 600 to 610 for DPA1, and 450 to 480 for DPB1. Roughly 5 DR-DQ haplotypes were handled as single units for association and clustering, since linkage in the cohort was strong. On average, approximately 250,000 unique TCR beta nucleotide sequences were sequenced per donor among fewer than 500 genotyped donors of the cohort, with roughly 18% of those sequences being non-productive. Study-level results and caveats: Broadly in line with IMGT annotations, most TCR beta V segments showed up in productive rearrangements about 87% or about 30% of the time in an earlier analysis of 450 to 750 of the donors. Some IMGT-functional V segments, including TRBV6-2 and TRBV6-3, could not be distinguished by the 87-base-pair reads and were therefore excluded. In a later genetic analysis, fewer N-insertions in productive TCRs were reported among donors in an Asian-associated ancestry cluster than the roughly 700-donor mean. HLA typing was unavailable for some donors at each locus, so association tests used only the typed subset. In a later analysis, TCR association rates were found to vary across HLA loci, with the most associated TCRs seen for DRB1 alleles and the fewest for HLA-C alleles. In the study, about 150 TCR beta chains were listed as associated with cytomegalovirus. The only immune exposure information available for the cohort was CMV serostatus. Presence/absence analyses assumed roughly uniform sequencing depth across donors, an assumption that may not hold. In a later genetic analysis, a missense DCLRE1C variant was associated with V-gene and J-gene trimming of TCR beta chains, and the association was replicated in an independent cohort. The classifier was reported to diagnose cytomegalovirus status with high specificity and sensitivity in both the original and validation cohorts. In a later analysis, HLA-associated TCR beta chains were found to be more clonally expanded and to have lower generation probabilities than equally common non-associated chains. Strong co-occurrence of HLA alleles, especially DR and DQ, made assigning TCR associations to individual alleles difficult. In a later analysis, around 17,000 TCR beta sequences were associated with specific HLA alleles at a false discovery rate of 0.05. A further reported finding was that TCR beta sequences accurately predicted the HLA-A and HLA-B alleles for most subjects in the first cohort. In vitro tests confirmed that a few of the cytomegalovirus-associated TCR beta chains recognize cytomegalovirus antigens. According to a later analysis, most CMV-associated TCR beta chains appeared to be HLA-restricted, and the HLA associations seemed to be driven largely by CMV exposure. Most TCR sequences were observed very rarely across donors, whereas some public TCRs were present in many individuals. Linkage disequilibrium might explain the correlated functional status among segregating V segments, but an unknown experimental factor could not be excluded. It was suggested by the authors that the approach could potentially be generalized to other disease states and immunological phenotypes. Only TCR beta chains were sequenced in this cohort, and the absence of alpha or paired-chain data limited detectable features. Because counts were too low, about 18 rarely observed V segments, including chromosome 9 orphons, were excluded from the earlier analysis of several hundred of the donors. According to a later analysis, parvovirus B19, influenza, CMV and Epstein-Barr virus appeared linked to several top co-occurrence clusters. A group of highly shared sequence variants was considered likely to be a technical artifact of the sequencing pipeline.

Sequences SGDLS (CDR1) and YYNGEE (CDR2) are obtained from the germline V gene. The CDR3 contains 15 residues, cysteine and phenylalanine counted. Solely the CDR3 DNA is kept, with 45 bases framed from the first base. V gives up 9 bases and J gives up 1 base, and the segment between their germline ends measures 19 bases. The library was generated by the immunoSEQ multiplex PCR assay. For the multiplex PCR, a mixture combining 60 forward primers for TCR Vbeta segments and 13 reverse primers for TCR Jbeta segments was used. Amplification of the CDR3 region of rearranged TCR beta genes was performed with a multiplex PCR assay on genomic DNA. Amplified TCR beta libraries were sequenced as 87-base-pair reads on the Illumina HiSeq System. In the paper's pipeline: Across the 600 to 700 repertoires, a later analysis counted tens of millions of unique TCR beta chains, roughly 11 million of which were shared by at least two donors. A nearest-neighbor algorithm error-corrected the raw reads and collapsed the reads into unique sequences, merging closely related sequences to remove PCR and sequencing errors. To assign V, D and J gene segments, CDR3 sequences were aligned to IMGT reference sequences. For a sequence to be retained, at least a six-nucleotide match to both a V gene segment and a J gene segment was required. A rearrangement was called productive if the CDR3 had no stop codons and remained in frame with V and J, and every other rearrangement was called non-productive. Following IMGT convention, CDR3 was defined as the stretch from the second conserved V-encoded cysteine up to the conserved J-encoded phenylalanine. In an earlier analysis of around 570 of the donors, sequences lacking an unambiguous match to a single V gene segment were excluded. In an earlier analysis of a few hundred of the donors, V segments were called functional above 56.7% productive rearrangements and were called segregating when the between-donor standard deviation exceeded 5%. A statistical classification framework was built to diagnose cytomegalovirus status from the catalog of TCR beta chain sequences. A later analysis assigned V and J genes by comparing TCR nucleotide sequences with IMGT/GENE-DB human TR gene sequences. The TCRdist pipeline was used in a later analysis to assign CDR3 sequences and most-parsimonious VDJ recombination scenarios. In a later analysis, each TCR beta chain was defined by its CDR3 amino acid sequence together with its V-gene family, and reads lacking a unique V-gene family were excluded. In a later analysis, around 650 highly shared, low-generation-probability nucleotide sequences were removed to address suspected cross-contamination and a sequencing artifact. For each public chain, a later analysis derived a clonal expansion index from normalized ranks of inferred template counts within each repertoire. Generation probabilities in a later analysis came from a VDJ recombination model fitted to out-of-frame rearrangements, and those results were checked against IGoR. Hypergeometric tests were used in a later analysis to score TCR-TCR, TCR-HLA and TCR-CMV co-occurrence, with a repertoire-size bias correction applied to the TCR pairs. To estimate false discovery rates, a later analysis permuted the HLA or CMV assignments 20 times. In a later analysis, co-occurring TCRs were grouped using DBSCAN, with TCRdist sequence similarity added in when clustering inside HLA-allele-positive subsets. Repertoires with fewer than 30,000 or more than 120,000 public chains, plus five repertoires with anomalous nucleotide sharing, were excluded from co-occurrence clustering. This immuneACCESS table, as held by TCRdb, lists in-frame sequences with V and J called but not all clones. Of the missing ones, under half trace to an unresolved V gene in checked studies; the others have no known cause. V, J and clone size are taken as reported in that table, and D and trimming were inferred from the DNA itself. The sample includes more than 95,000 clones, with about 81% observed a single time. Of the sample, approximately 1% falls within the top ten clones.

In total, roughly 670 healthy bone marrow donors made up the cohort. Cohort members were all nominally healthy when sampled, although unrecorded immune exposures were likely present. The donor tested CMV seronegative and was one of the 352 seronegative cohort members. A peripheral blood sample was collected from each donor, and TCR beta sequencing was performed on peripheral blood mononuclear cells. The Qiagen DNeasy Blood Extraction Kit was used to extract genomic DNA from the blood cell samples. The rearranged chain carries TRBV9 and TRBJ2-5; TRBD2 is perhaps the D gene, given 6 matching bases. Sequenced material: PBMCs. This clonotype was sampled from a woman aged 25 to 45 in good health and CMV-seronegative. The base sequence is TGTGCCATCAACCCGACCGGGGGACCCCAAGAGACCCAGTACTTC. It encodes CAINPTGGPQETQYF.